The T cell receptor beta chain described here comes from a study of OX40 agonist ivuxolimab in advanced cancers. Describing the broader study: Ivuxolimab, which targeted the costimulatory receptor OX40 (CD134), was an agonistic, fully human IgG2 monoclonal antibody. Intravenous ivuxolimab was administered to patients every 2 weeks at six dose levels: 0.01, 0.1, 0.3, 1.5, 3 and 10 mg/kg. Of the roughly 54 dose-escalation patients, hepatocellular carcinoma was present in about 20, melanoma in roughly 15, renal cell carcinoma in 9 and head and neck cancer in 9. In the dose-escalation cohort, around 80% of patients were male, and the mean age was approximately 60 years with a range of about 23 to 79. Prior anti-PD-1, anti-PD-L1 or anti-CTLA-4 therapy was permitted, and checkpoint inhibitors had been received by roughly 40% of dose-escalation patients. Partial responses occurred in three dose-escalation patients: two with cutaneous melanoma and one with hepatocellular carcinoma. The point of sequencing TCRbeta in the periphery was to test whether ivuxolimab changed TCR sequence diversity and drove clonal T-cell expansion. The paper reports the monotherapy dose-escalation portion (N of about 50 patients) of the phase I ivuxolimab trial.

The CDR3 runs 15 amino acids, cysteine and phenylalanine included. Only the CDR3 region is kept as DNA, spanning 45 bases read in frame from base 1. Trimming takes 3 bases off V and 7 bases off J; junction bases not matched to a gene: 9. In the germline V gene, CDR1 corresponds to MDHEN and CDR2 to SYDVKM. What the study reported, not specific to this receptor: In partial responders in the 0.1-3.0 mg/kg groups, normalized peripheral clonal expansion was found to be among the lowest, especially among CD8+ T cells. Clonal expansion of both CD4+ and CD8+ blood T cells was observed from baseline to week 6 at doses 0.1 to 3.0 mg/kg. Low levels of normalized T-cell clonal expansion were also seen in some patients who did not respond. After ivuxolimab, expanded clones were on average more numerous among CD8+ T cells than among CD4+ T cells. The antigen specificity of the peripheral T cells that underwent clonal expansion was not determined.

This clone occurred once. Its antigen specificity is not known. Qualities for individual bases were not recorded, and no much larger clone is one base off. Patients with autoimmune disease history or receiving systemic immunosuppression were excluded from the trial. In every dose cohort, peripheral blood was drawn for TCR sequencing at baseline, cycle 4 day 1, and cycle 7 day 1. Samples came from an open-label, multicenter, first-in-human phase I dose-escalation trial of ivuxolimab. Adults with locally advanced or metastatic head and neck squamous cell, hepatocellular, melanoma or renal cell carcinoma were enrolled in the trial. CD4+ and CD8+ T cells were sorted separately from peripheral blood before TCR sequencing. To sequence the TCRbeta CDR3 region, genomic DNA was isolated from the sorted cells. The immunoSEQ Assay was used to sequence the TCRbeta CDR3 regions. TCRdb's version of the immuneACCESS table is confined to in-frame rearrangements and falls short of the full clone set. An unresolved V gene accounts for under half of the shortfall where checked; the remainder is of unknown origin. The sample contains some 60,000 clones, roughly 90% of them found a single time. Roughly a sixth of the sample rests with the top ten.

The sample was CD4+ or CD8+ T cells sorted from blood, taken in a trial of the OX40 agonist ivuxolimab. This clonotype was obtained from an adult with an advanced solid tumor such as melanoma, head and neck, liver or kidney cancer. The sequence links TRBV28 to TRBJ1-5; 7 central bases correspond to TRBD1. The CDR3 loop reads CASSLLQGGRQPQHF. The bases read TGTGCCAGCAGTTTGCTCCAGGGGGGAAGGCAGCCCCAGCATTTT.